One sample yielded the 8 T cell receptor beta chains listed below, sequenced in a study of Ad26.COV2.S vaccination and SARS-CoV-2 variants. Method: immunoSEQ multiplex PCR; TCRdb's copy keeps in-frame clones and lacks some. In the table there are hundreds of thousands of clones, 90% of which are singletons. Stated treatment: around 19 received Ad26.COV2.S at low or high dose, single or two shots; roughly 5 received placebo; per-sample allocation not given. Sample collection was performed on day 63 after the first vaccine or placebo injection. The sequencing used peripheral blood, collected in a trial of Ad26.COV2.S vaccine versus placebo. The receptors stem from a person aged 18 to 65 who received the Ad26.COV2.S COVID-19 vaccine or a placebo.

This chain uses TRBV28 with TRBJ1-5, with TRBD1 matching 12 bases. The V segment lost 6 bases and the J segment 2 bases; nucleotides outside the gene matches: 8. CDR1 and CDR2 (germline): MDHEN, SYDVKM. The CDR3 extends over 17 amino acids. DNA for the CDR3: TGTGCCAGCAGCCCCGGGACAGGGGGCTGGGGCAATCAGCCCCAGCATTTT. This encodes CASSPGTGGWGNQPQHF.

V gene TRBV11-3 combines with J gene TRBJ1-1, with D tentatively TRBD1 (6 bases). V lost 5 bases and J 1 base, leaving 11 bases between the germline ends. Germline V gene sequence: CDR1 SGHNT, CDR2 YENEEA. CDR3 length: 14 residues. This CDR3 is CASSPRGGNTEAFF. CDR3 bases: TGTGCCAGCAGCCCAAGGGGGGGGAACACTGAAGCTTTCTTT.

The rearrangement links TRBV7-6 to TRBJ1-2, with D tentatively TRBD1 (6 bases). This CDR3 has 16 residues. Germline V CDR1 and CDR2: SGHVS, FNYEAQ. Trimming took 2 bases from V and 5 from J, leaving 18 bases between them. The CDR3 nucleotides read TGTGCCAGCAGCTTACTGTCGTCAGGGCAGGGGTATGGCTACACCTTC. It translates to CASSLLSSGQGYGYTF.

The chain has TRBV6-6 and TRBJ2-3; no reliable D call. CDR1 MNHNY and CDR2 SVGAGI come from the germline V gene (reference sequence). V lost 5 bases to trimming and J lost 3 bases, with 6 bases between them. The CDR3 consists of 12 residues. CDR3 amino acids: CASSPRTDTQYF. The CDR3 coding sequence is TGTGCCAGCAGTCCTAGGACAGATACGCAGTATTTT.

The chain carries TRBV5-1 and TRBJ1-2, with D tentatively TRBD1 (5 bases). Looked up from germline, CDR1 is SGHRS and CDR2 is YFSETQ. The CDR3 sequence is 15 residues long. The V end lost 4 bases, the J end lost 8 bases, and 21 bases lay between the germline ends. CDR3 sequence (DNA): TGCGCCAGCAGCCACCCGGGGCAGCCGCATGACGGCTACACCTTC. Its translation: CASSHPGQPHDGYTF.

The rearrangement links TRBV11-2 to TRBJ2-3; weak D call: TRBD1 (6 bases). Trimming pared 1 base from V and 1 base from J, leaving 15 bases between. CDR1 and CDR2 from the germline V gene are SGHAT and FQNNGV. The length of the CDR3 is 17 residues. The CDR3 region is CASSLVVWTAGTDTQYF. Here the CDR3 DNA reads TGTGCCAGCAGCTTAGTGGTCTGGACAGCCGGCACAGATACGCAGTATTTT.

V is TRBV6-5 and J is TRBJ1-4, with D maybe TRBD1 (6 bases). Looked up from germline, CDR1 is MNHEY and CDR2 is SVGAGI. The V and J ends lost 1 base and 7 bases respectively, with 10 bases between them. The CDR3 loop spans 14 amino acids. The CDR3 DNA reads TGTGCCAGCAGTTACTTACAGGGAAGTGAAAAACTGTTTTTT. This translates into CASSYLQGSEKLFF.

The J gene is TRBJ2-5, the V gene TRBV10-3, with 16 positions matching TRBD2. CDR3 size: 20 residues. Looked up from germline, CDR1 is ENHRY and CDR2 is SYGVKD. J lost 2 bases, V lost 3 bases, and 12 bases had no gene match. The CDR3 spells CAISEPGAGLAGGLQETQYF. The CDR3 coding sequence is TGTGCCATCAGTGAACCGGGCGCGGGACTAGCGGGAGGGCTTCAAGAGACCCAGTACTTC.